These 29 T cell receptor beta chains share one sample of origin, sequenced in a study of Graves' ophthalmopathy and Graves' hyperthyroidism. Using RNA transcripts, the TCR beta CDR3 regions were amplified. First-round RT-PCR relied on HTBI primers, and a second-round multiplex PCR came next. MiXCR, run by TCRdb on the multiplex PCR reads, gives a single entry per CDR3 protein. The data hold some 350,000 distinct CDR3 sequences, with about a sixth observed a single time. Material: peripheral blood. Receptor source: an adult woman with stable Graves' hyperthyroidism.

This clonotype was picked up a small number of times. The gene calls are TRBV4-3 and TRBJ2-4, with TRBD2 matching over 7 bases. J was trimmed by 9 bases and V by 8 bases; bases with no gene match: 7. The CDR3 runs 12 residues. Germline values: CDR1 LGHNA, CDR2 YSLEER. CDR3 in DNA: TGCGCCAGCGCAAGCGGCGGGGGCATTCAGTACTTC. It yields the protein CASASGGGIQYF.

Of note for this clonotype: One end of the junction is discordant with germline, which a read error may explain. This chain joins TRBV6-5 and TRBJ1-2, with D maybe TRBD1 (5 bases). Germline values: CDR1 MNHEY, CDR2 SVGAGI. The CDR3 totals 12 residues. CDR3 DNA: TGTGCCAGAAGTTCGCAGGGCCGCGCCAGCTTCTTC. Residues: CARSSQGRASFF.

The V gene is TRBV5-1, the J gene TRBJ2-6, with 7 bases lining up with TRBD1. The trim removed 2 bases at V and 4 bases at J, leaving 6 bases unmatched. The CDR3 has 16 residues. The germline V gene encodes CDR1 SGHRS and CDR2 YFSETQ. As DNA, the CDR3 is TGCGCCAGCAGCTTCGAGACAGGGAGCGGGGCCAACGTCCTGACTTTC. Translation: CASSFETGSGANVLTF.

This clonotype was seen a handful of times. This rearrangement joins TRBV7-9 to TRBJ1-3; maybe TRBD1 (6 bases). Germline V CDR1 and CDR2: SEHNR, FQNEAQ (reference sequence). This CDR3 is built from 13 residues. Trimming removed 3 bases from V and 7 bases from J, with 10 bases in between. This CDR3 is CASSFLQGNTIYF. CDR3 bases: TGTGCCAGCAGCTTCCTGCAGGGGAACACCATATATTTT.

This clonotype occurred many times. This chain joins TRBV7-2 and TRBJ2-7, with TRBD2 matching over 12 bases. The junction had 9 bases not matched to a gene; V was cut back by 5 bases and J by 7 bases. The CDR3 runs 15 residues. CDR1 and CDR2 from the germline V gene are SGHTA and FQGNSA. CDR3 DNA sequence: TGTGCCAGCAGCCCCGGGGCTGGACTAGCGGGAGAGCAGTACTTC. This translates into CASSPGAGLAGEQYF.

V gene TRBV20-1 combines with J gene TRBJ2-3; TRBD1 matches 8 bases. The germline V gene has CDR1 DFQATT and CDR2 SNEGSKA (reference sequence). CDR3 length: 15 residues. V shed 4 bases, J shed 3 bases, and the junction held 9 bases outside the gene matches. The CDR3 DNA reads TGCAGTGCTACAGACTTAGACAGGGGAACAGATACGCAGTATTTT. Its translation: CSATDLDRGTDTQYF.

This clonotype occurred a few times. V is TRBV27 and J is TRBJ2-5, with D tentatively TRBD1 (5 bases). The germline V and J ends were trimmed by 6 bases and 0 bases, with 20 bases remaining between them. This CDR3 has 17 amino acids. Germline V gene sequence: CDR1 MNHEY, CDR2 SMNVEV (reference sequence). Here the CDR3 DNA reads TGTGCCAGCAGCAGACTTAGGGTCCAGGGCGACCAAGAGACCCAGTACTTC. Its protein product is CASSRLRVQGDQETQYF.

This clonotype was recorded many times. V usage is TRBV27 and J usage is TRBJ2-7, with 10 bases identical to TRBD1. The CDR3 length is 14 residues. Losses at the gene ends were 3 bases for V and 4 bases for J; bases not matched to a gene: 3. Per germline, CDR1 MNHEY and CDR2 SMNVEV (reference sequence). The CDR3 region has the DNA TGTGCCAGCAGTTTTCGGACAGGGGGATACGAGCAGTACTTC. It yields the protein CASSFRTGGYEQYF.

In its sample, this clonotype was seen once. CDR3 region: CASSEDSPDLAEQYF. In DNA, the CDR3 is TGCGCCAGCAGTGAGGACTCGCCCGACCTAGCGGAGCAGTACTTC. The V gene is TRBV10-2, the J gene TRBJ2-7, with D tentatively TRBD2 (6 bases). This CDR3 is 15 amino acids long. Trimming stripped 2 bases from V and 7 bases from J, with 18 bases between. Per the germline V gene, CDR1 is WSHSY and CDR2 is SAAADI.

This chain connects TRBV6-5 to TRBJ1-3, with D unresolved. The germline CDR1 and CDR2 sequences are MNHEY and SVGAGI. Trimming left V 1 base short and J 0 bases short, with 10 bases between. The CDR3 has 16 amino acids. CDR3 sequence (DNA): TGTGCCAGCAGTTACTTACCTCAACTCTCTGGAAACACCATATATTTT. Amino acids: CASSYLPQLSGNTIYF.

This clonotype was counted ten times or more. The CDR3 region is CASSGRDTGELFF. In DNA, the CDR3 is TGCGCCAGCAGCGGGAGGGACACCGGGGAGCTGTTTTTT. This chain uses TRBV10-2 with TRBJ2-2; 8 positions match TRBD2. The trim removed 6 bases at V and 3 bases at J, leaving 0 bases unmatched. The CDR3 covers 13 residues. In germline, CDR1 is WSHSY, CDR2 SAAADI.

This clonotype was observed many times. The chain couples TRBV12-3 or TRBV12-4 to TRBJ2-7; TRBD2 agrees at 9 bases. The CDR3 is 13 residues long. The junction had 2 bases not matched to a gene; V was cut back by 3 bases and J by 5 bases. The CDR3 loop reads CASSLAGGDEQYF. In DNA form, the CDR3 reads TGTGCCAGCAGTTTGGCGGGGGGGGACGAGCAGTACTTC.

Of note for this clonotype: Mismatch with germline at one junction end may stem from a read error. This rearrangement joins TRBV10-2 to TRBJ1-1, with D perhaps matching TRBD1 (5 bases). CDR3 length: 15 amino acids. From germline, CDR1 is WSHSY and CDR2 SAAADI. CDR3 DNA sequence: TGCGCCAGCAGTGAGTCGGGGGTAAGGGTCACTGATGCTTTCTTT. Translating gives CASSESGVRVTDAFF.

The rearrangement uses TRBV4-3 and TRBJ1-5, with unresolved D. The CDR3 totals 14 residues. Germline V CDR1 and CDR2: LGHNA, YSLEER. V lost 1 base to trimming and J lost 5 bases, with 9 bases between them. CDR3 residues: CASSQVAQDQPQHF. The CDR3 nucleotides are TGCGCCAGCAGCCAAGTGGCCCAGGATCAGCCCCAGCATTTT.

This clonotype was observed many times. The chain couples TRBV12-3 or TRBV12-4 to TRBJ2-7; 8 nucleotides match TRBD1. The CDR3 is made up of 14 amino acids. Trimming took 6 bases from V and 5 from J; bases not matched to a gene: 9. The CDR3 is CASSQGQGHDEQYF. The CDR3 coding sequence is TGTGCCAGCAGCCAAGGACAGGGACATGACGAGCAGTACTTC.

This clonotype was observed at least ten times. The rearrangement links TRBV11-2 to TRBJ2-5; D is perhaps TRBD2 (5 bases). Deletions cut 5 bases from V and 3 bases from J, with 13 bases between. The CDR3 runs to 14 residues. Germline CDR1 is SGHAT and CDR2 is FQNNGV. This CDR3 reads CASSPLLGEETQYF. The CDR3 nucleotides are TGTGCCAGCAGCCCGTTGTTGGGAGAAGAGACCCAGTACTTC.

The gene calls are TRBV6-9 and TRBJ2-3; a weak D match, TRBD2 (5 bases). With 5 bases removed from V and 7 bases from J, the gap between germline ends came to 10 bases. CDR1 is MNHGY, CDR2 SVAAGI, per germline. The CDR3 runs 12 residues. The CDR3 loop reads CASSTERYTQYF. The CDR3 region has the DNA TGTGCCAGCAGTACCGAGCGGTATACGCAGTATTTT.

This clonotype appeared a few times. A much larger clone differs from this one at a single base, so this may be a read error. The gene calls are TRBV6-5 and TRBJ1-5, with D perhaps matching TRBD1 (6 bases). CDR3 length: 14 residues. Trimming removed 4 bases at V and 7 bases at J, with 14 bases between. Germline V lookup: CDR1 MNHEY, CDR2 SVGAGI. The CDR3 sequence is CASSCVVGAQPQHF. As DNA, the CDR3 is TGTGCCAGCAGTTGCGTCGTGGGGGCGCAGCCCCAGCATTTT.

At least ten counts were recorded for this clonotype. This chain uses TRBV7-8 with TRBJ2-7; the match to TRBD2 covers 7 bases. Germline CDR1 is SGHVS and CDR2 is FQNEAQ. This CDR3 is 13 amino acids long. The J segment lost 6 bases and the V segment lost 1 base, leaving 3 bases of the junction unmatched. The chain's CDR3 is CASSLGEGREQYF. CDR3 in DNA: TGTGCCAGCAGCTTAGGGGAGGGGCGCGAGCAGTACTTC.

There are many counts of this clonotype. The V call is TRBV12-3 or TRBV12-4, the J call TRBJ2-5; D not resolved. Trimming removed 3 bases from V and 4 bases from J, with 6 bases in between. The CDR3 covers 12 residues. The CDR3 loop reads CASSFSLETQYF. The DNA for the CDR3 is TGTGCCAGCAGTTTTAGCCTAGAGACCCAGTACTTC.

As to this clonotype: One base away lies a much larger clone, so this may be a sequencing read error. This CDR3 fails to terminate in the conserved phenylalanine or tryptophan, so it likely reflects a read error. The genes are TRBV29-1 and TRBJ2-2; 9 nucleotides match TRBD1. CDR3 size: 14 residues. Trimming took 6 bases from V and 3 from J; bases not matched to a gene: 5. In germline, CDR1 is SQVTM, CDR2 ANQGSEA. CDR3 nucleotides: TGCAGCGTCCATGACAGGGGGGACACCGGGGAGCTGTTTGTT. This gives the protein CSVHDRGDTGELFV.

The V and J genes are TRBV20-1 and TRBJ2-5, with D maybe TRBD2 (6 bases). The CDR3 totals 13 residues. Trimming pared 4 bases from V and 2 bases from J, leaving 11 bases between. Germline V gene sequence: CDR1 DFQATT, CDR2 SNEGSKA (reference sequence). The CDR3 nucleotides read TGCAGTGCTACCAAGGGACTTCAAGAGACCCAGTACTTC. Encoded protein: CSATKGLQETQYF.

This clonotype has a count of ten or more. V usage is TRBV7-3 and J usage is TRBJ2-2; D ambiguous. This CDR3 is 14 amino acids long. The germline gives CDR1 SGHTA, CDR2 FQGTGA. The V end was cut by 4 bases, the J end by 0 bases, with 6 bases between. This CDR3 reads CASSSSANTGELFF. The CDR3 coding sequence is TGTGCCAGCAGCTCGAGCGCGAACACCGGGGAGCTGTTTTTT.

This chain joins TRBV2 and TRBJ1-2, with TRBD1 identical over 8 bases. The CDR3 extends over 13 amino acids. V lost 5 bases, J lost 3 bases, and 2 bases stayed unmatched. Germline V gene data show CDR1 as SNHLY and CDR2 as FYNNEI. The CDR3 reads CASSIQGDYGYTF. The CDR3 bases are TGTGCCAGCAGTATACAGGGGGACTATGGCTACACCTTC.

The genes are TRBV5-5 and TRBJ1-5; 9 bases are a match to TRBD1. The CDR3 runs to 15 residues. V lost 4 bases to trimming and J lost 6 bases; unmatched junction nucleotides: 8. CDR1 and CDR2 (germline): SGHKS, YYEKEE (reference sequence). The CDR3 region has the DNA TGTGCCAGCAGCCCCGGGACAGGGTGGATTCAGCCCCAGCATTTT. Amino acids: CASSPGTGWIQPQHF.

This clonotype was recorded many times. V is TRBV4-2 and J is TRBJ2-7, with 8 bases lining up with TRBD1. This CDR3 contains 15 residues. V was clipped by 4 bases and J by 7 bases; unmatched bases: 12. The V gene's germline CDR1 is LGHNA and CDR2 YNFKEQ. In nucleotides, the CDR3 is TGTGCCAGCAGCCCCCGACAGGGGCTCGATGGGGAGCAGTACTTC. This translates into CASSPRQGLDGEQYF.

This clonotype was seen ten or more times. This chain links TRBV11-2 with TRBJ1-3, with D perhaps matching TRBD1 (6 bases). The CDR3 runs to 16 residues. The germline V gene has CDR1 SGHAT and CDR2 FQNNGV. Trimming took off 4 bases at V and 2 bases at J, with 15 bases between the two ends. The CDR3 DNA reads TGTGCCAGCAGCTCGCCCCGGGGGCGTCCTGGAAACACCATATATTTT. Translating it yields CASSSPRGRPGNTIYF.

The sample holds many counts of this clonotype. This CDR3 reads CASSLQGANQPQHF. The CDR3 DNA is TGTGCCAGCAGTTTACAGGGGGCGAATCAGCCCCAGCATTTT. This chain connects TRBV27 to TRBJ1-5; 8 bases fit TRBD1. The CDR3 has 14 amino acids. The trim removed 2 bases at V and 4 bases at J, leaving 1 base unmatched. Germline V lookup: CDR1 MNHEY, CDR2 SMNVEV (reference sequence).

This clonotype was recorded at least ten times. This chain links TRBV6-1 with TRBJ1-1; D remains unclear. Trimming left V 6 bases short and J 3 bases short, with 14 bases between. The germline V gene encodes CDR1 MNHNS and CDR2 SASEGT. This CDR3 has 14 amino acids. This chain's CDR3 is CASSVTSSDTEAFF. The CDR3 DNA follows: TGTGCCAGCAGCGTGACCTCCTCGGACACTGAAGCTTTCTTT.